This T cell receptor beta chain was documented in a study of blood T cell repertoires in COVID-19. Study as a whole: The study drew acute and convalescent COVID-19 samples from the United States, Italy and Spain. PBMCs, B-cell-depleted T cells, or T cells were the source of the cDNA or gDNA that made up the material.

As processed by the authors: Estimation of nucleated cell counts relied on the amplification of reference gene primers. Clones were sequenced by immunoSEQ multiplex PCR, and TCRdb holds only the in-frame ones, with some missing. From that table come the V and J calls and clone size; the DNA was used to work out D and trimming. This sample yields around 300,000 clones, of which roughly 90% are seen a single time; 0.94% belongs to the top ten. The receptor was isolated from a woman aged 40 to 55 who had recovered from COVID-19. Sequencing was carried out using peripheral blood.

This chain's CDR3 is CASSQVRYHEQYF. In DNA, the CDR3 is TGTGCCAGCAGCCAAGTCCGGTACCACGAGCAGTACTTC. This chain links TRBV7-3 with TRBJ2-7; the D is unclear. V gave up 5 bases and J gave up 5 bases, with 13 bases separating them. The CDR3 loop spans 13 amino acids. CDR1 SGHTA and CDR2 FQGTGA come from the germline V gene.